The clone carrying this TCR beta chain was counted once. The sample originates from a study of blood T cell repertoires in COVID-19. Study background: Both acute and convalescent COVID-19 samples were obtained from the United States, Italy and Spain. In each case, the material was cDNA or gDNA derived from T cells, B-cell-depleted T cells, or PBMCs.

Original processing notes: Amplifying reference gene primers gave estimates of nucleated cell counts. Method: immunoSEQ multiplex PCR; TCRdb's copy keeps in-frame clones and lacks some. For V, J and clone size, that table is used; D and trimming come from the DNA. The repertoire consists of roughly 93,000 clones, with around 86% occurring once and the leading ten covering 1.1%. Germline V gives CDR1 SGHRS, CDR2 YFSETQ. Trimming took 2 bases from V and 0 from J; bases not matched to a gene: 8. This CDR3 has 17 residues. V and J are TRBV5-1 and TRBJ2-3; 8 bases agree with TRBD2. This TCR derives from a human donor in a cohort sampled during active COVID-19. The sample consisted of peripheral blood. CDR3 loop: CASSFVGSSGSTDTQYF. In DNA form, the CDR3 reads TGCGCCAGCAGCTTTGTCGGGTCTAGCGGGAGCACAGATACGCAGTATTTT.